Here is one T cell receptor beta chain with its context. This specimen comes from a study of shared clonotypes between healthy human individuals. Researchers divided each subset's genomic DNA evenly across several immunoSEQ plates. Generated by immunoSEQ multiplex PCR, the TCRdb table keeps only in-frame clones and is missing some. In the table there are about 510,000 clones, nearly 80% of which are singletons. The sample consisted of PBMCs. This TCR was recovered from a woman in her 40s in good health. Some clones in this sample may be carry-over from other donors' samples.

In nucleotides, the CDR3 is TGTGCCAGCAGTGAGGCGAGGGATACGCAGTATTTT. Protein product: CASSEARDTQYF. The chain joins TRBV28 to TRBJ2-3; D not certain. Trimming removed 5 bases from V and 6 bases from J, with 9 bases in between. In germline, CDR1 is MDHEN, CDR2 SYDVKM. This CDR3 has 12 residues.